This T cell receptor (beta chain) was identified in a study of cytomegalovirus exposure and HLA in healthy donors. Study as a whole: Out of 150 million to 200 million T cells, an earlier analysis found over 90 million unique TCR beta sequences in total.

Study-level results: Earlier findings revealed that most TCR beta V segments proved productive either about 87% or about 30% of the time. Near-uniform donor sequencing depth was presumed by presence/absence analyses.

Concerning this clone itself: Its antigen is unidentified.

With 60 Vbeta and 13 Jbeta primers, the PCR was carried out. This table comes from immunoSEQ multiplex PCR, and its TCRdb copy is limited to in-frame clones, with some not included. Of around 140,000 clones in the sample, 82% were seen once. The junction had 6 bases not matched to a gene; V was cut back by 2 bases and J by 0 bases. The CDR3 is 18 amino acids. The V gene's germline CDR1 is SGHRS and CDR2 YFSETQ. Sequencing input: PBMCs. The clonotype was recovered from a male donor in good health and CMV-seronegative. This chain uses TRBV5-1 with TRBJ2-6; 9 nucleotides match TRBD1. This CDR3 reads CASSFLGTGFSGANVLTF. The DNA of the CDR3 is TGCGCCAGCAGCTTCCTCGGGACAGGGTTCTCTGGGGCCAACGTCCTGACTTTC.